The rows below give T cell receptor beta chains drawn from one sample of a study of shared clonotypes between healthy human individuals. The repertoire was sequenced with immunoSEQ multiplex PCR; TCRdb's copy has only in-frame clones and lacks some. The sample carries some 2.1 million clones, roughly 94% recorded once. Sequenced material: naive CD4+ T cells sorted from blood. The receptors originated from a man between 18 and 35 years old in good health. Both conserved end residues are part of each CDR3. The order of the fields is clone size, D gene, J gene, V gene, CDR3 protein, CDR3 DNA. D genes are given only for firm matches. Part of the rows lack a size; the others show once, few, many or a class for expanded clones.

>-|TRBD1|TRBJ2-6|TRBV30
CAWSDTGTGGPSGANVLTF
TGTGCCTGGAGTGACACCGGGACAGGGGGACCCTCTGGGGCCAACGTCCTGACTTTC
>once|-|TRBJ2-3|TRBV4-1
CASSQVGTSTDTQYF
TGCGCCAGCAGCCAAGTCGGGACTTCCACAGATACGCAGTATTTT
>-|-|TRBJ2-5|TRBV5-1
CASSGGPQETQYF
TGCGCCAGCAGCGGGGGACCGCAAGAGACCCAGTACTTC
>-|-|TRBJ2-1|TRBV5-1
CASSLAGGARGNEQFF
TGCGCCAGCAGCTTGGCCGGCGGAGCAAGGGGAAATGAGCAGTTCTTC
>once|TRBD2|TRBJ2-7|TRBV5-6
CAGSSQGLAGLSEQYF
TGTGCCGGCAGCTCACAGGGACTAGCGGGACTCTCGGAACAGTACTTC
>-|-|TRBJ2-6|TRBV4-1
CASSQGLMTSGANVLTF
TGCGCCAGCAGCCAAGGCCTAATGACCTCTGGGGCCAACGTCCTGACTTTC
>-|-|TRBJ1-1|TRBV9
CASSVVRISNSEAFF
TGTGCCAGCAGCGTAGTAAGGATATCCAACTCTGAAGCTTTCTTT
>-|-|TRBJ1-5|TRBV11-2
CASRFVPIDQPQHF
TGTGCCAGCAGATTCGTCCCGATTGATCAGCCCCAGCATTTT
>once|TRBD2|TRBJ2-7|TRBV5-4
CASSPTSGRATYEQYF
TGTGCCAGCAGCCCGACTAGCGGGAGGGCAACCTACGAGCAGTACTTC
>-|-|TRBJ1-1|TRBV2
CASNGHMNTEAFF
TGTGCCAGCAACGGACATATGAACACTGAAGCTTTCTTT
>once|-|TRBJ1-5|TRBV10-3
CAISEYGDSNQPQHF
TGTGCCATCAGTGAGTACGGGGATAGCAATCAGCCCCAGCATTTT
>-|TRBD1|TRBJ2-2|TRBV6-6
CASSQDRANTGELFF
TGTGCCAGCAGCCAGGACAGGGCGAACACCGGGGAGCTGTTTTTT
>-|TRBD2|TRBJ2-3|TRBV5-1
CASSLDGLAGGPERDTQYF
TGCGCCAGCAGCTTGGACGGACTAGCGGGAGGGCCGGAGAGAGATACGCAGTATTTT
>-|TRBD1|TRBJ1-3|TRBV28
CASSLSGQTGNTIYF
TGTGCCAGCAGTTTATCGGGACAGACTGGAAACACCATATATTTT
>-|-|TRBJ1-2|TRBV4-1
CASSQGTDYGYTF
TGCGCCAGCAGCCAAGGTACAGACTATGGCTACACCTTC
>few|TRBD1|TRBJ1-5|TRBV30
CAWSGGQGLTEPQHF
TGTGCCTGGAGTGGTGGACAGGGGCTAACGGAGCCCCAGCATTTT
>once|TRBD1|TRBJ1-2|TRBV29-1
CSVDTTGVHYGYTF
TGCAGCGTTGACACGACAGGGGTCCACTATGGCTACACCTTC
>-|TRBD1|TRBJ1-1|TRBV15
CATSRGQDTEAFF
TGTGCCACCAGCAGGGGACAGGACACTGAAGCTTTCTTT
>-|-|TRBJ2-3|TRBV18
CASSRADTQYF
TGTGCCAGCTCAAGGGCAGATACGCAGTATTTT
>-|TRBD1|TRBJ1-5|TRBV19
CASSIPDRVNQPQHF
TGTGCCAGTAGTATTCCCGACAGGGTCAATCAGCCCCAGCATTTT
>-|-|TRBJ2-7|TRBV30
CAWSVSRYEQYF
TGTGCCTGGAGTGTTTCCAGATACGAGCAGTACTTC
>-|-|TRBJ2-7|TRBV7-2
CASSLAGSVGEQYF
TGTGCCAGCAGCTTAGCGGGGTCGGTGGGGGAGCAGTACTTC
>-|-|TRBJ2-3|TRBV9
CASSVATRVPDTQYF
TGTGCCAGCAGCGTAGCTACGAGGGTGCCAGATACGCAGTATTTT
>-|-|TRBJ2-7|TRBV7-8
CASSFARQEQYF
TGTGCCAGCAGCTTCGCACGACAGGAGCAGTACTTC
>-|TRBD1|TRBJ1-4|TRBV30
CAWSGQGAREKLFF
TGTGCCTGGAGCGGACAGGGGGCACGGGAAAAACTGTTTTTT
>-|-|TRBJ1-4|TRBV18
CASSRVRSNEKLFF
TGTGCCAGCTCACGAGTCCGCTCCAATGAAAAACTGTTTTTT
>-|-|TRBJ1-2|TRBV4-3
CASSQDGGKVSGYTF
TGCGCCAGCAGCCAAGACGGGGGGAAGGTCAGCGGCTACACCTTC
>-|TRBD1|TRBJ1-4|TRBV5-1
CASSLGDRGRPLTNEKLFF
TGCGCCAGCAGCTTGGGGGACAGGGGGCGACCACTGACTAATGAAAAACTGTTTTTT
>-|-|TRBJ1-2|TRBV5-1
CASSFADYGYTF
TGCGCCAGCAGCTTCGCAGACTATGGCTACACCTTC
>-|-|TRBJ2-6|TRBV5-1
CASSPKGQLPFSGANVLTF
TGCGCCAGCAGCCCCAAAGGACAGCTCCCCTTTTCTGGGGCCAACGTCCTGACTTTC
>-|-|TRBJ2-2|TRBV9
CASSAHLRGTGELFF
TGTGCCAGCAGCGCCCACCTGAGGGGCACCGGGGAGCTGTTTTTT
>-|TRBD1|TRBJ2-7|TRBV28
CASSVQGGPYEQYF
TGTGCCAGCAGCGTACAGGGGGGCCCCTACGAGCAGTACTTC
>-|-|TRBJ1-2|TRBV20-1
CSAREVTAYTF
TGCAGTGCTAGAGAGGTGACAGCCTACACCTTC
>-|-|TRBJ2-7|TRBV7-8
CASSLLLTYEQYF
TGTGCCAGCAGCTTACTCCTCACCTACGAGCAGTACTTC
>-|-|TRBJ2-7|TRBV2
CASSETPNYEQYF
TGTGCCAGCAGTGAGACACCGAACTACGAGCAGTACTTC
>-|-|TRBJ2-7|TRBV9
CASSVGRDHSYEQYF
TGTGCCAGCAGCGTAGGGCGGGACCACTCCTACGAGCAGTACTTC
>-|TRBD2|TRBJ2-1|TRBV5-1
CASSLGLAGVNEQFF
TGCGCCAGCAGCTTGGGACTAGCGGGAGTTAATGAGCAGTTCTTC
>-|TRBD1|TRBJ1-1|TRBV7-9
CASSLRDRGLFPAFF
TGTGCCAGCAGCCTCCGGGACAGGGGGCTCTTTCCGGCTTTCTTT
>-|-|TRBJ2-3|TRBV5-4
CASSLAGSSTDTQYF
TGTGCCAGCAGCTTGGCAGGATCTAGCACAGATACGCAGTATTTT
>-|-|TRBJ2-7|TRBV2
CASSGQAGRNF
TGTGCCAGCAGTGGTCAGGCCGGCAGAAACTTC
>few|TRBD1|TRBJ2-7|TRBV7-9
CASSLAGTGRNYEQYF
TGTGCCAGCAGCTTAGCGGGGACAGGGAGGAACTACGAGCAGTACTTC
>-|TRBD1|TRBJ2-7|TRBV6-1
CASSEVPTGQVKGIYEQYF
TGTGCCAGCAGTGAAGTTCCGACAGGGCAGGTTAAAGGGATATACGAGCAGTACTTC
>-|TRBD1|TRBJ1-2|TRBV9
CASSVQGEGNYGYTF
TGTGCCAGCAGCGTTCAGGGGGAAGGGAACTATGGCTACACCTTC
>-|-|TRBJ2-5|TRBV6-5
CASSTLGTQYF
TGTGCCAGCAGTACCCTGGGGACCCAGTACTTC
>-|TRBD2|TRBJ2-3|TRBV4-3
CASSQDRTSGSGNTQYF
TGCGCCAGCAGCCAAGATCGGACTAGCGGGAGTGGGAATACGCAGTATTTT
>-|-|TRBJ1-2|TRBV28
CASSSGGPGYTF
TGTGCCAGCAGTTCCGGGGGCCCAGGCTACACCTTC
>-|-|TRBJ1-1|TRBV4-1
CASSQDEARVVTEAFF
TGCGCCAGCAGCCAAGATGAGGCGAGGGTGGTTACTGAAGCTTTCTTT
>-|TRBD1|TRBJ1-2|TRBV7-2
CASSRQGNQANYGYTF
TGTGCCAGCAGCCGACAGGGGAACCAAGCTAACTATGGCTACACCTTC